The entry below gives a single TCR beta chain sequence along with its context. Its antigen target is currently unknown. Base qualities are missing; no much larger clone stands one base away. The library was made by multiplex PCR. TCRdb lists the instrument as Illumina HiSeq 4000. TCR beta libraries were built with iRepertoire HTBI primers and Arm-PCR amplification of CDR3 regions. Before sequencing, the PCR products went through gel purification. From the authors' description of their analysis: Across samples, about 64 TRBV and 12 to 15 TRBJ segments were identified and used for gene usage analysis of CDR3 amino acid clonotypes. COPE and FqMerger were used to merge the filtered high-quality paired reads into contigs. BLAST was used to align contigs to the IMGT TRBV, TRBD and TRBJ reference genes, and CDR3 was defined following IMGT. Clonotypes above 0.1% frequency were classified as highly expanded clones. Shannon entropy was used to measure repertoire diversity, and the Gini coefficient was used to measure V-J evenness. A clonotype was considered public if more than one individual shared it. TCRdb passed the public sequencing reads through fastp at Q25 and MiXCR, retaining productive beta sequences. Identical CDR3 protein sequences are pooled into one entry, listed with their most common genes and DNA. These V and J calls are TCRdb output, not the study's own analysis. The sample yields over 650,000 distinct CDR3 sequences; around 32% were counted once. The top ten clones comprise around 40% of the sample.

This record belongs to a study of regulatory T cells in long-lasting Graves disease (TCRdb year 2021). Looking at the study overall: Persistent Graves' disease meant more than 5 years of antithyroid drug treatment with TSH receptor autoantibodies that stayed positive. Persistent Graves' disease patients were compared with newly diagnosed Graves' disease patients by peripheral blood TCR sequencing and RNA sequencing. The study was registered as a clinical trial and conducted in China. TCR sequencing covered around 13 persistent and approximately 20 newly diagnosed Graves' disease patients, some 35 samples in total. Antithyroid drugs had been taken for 8.5 to 11 years on average by persistent Graves' disease patients in the clinical cohort.

The germline V gene supplies CDR1 MNHNS and CDR2 SASEGT. The CDR3 runs 17 residues from the cysteine to the phenylalanine. Here the CDR3 DNA is all that survives: 51 bases in frame from base 1. V is cut back by 5 bases and J by 7 bases, with 10 bases in the junction unmatched. Points the paper makes about the study in general: The small sample size was acknowledged by the authors as a limitation that may reduce accuracy. Persistent Graves' disease patients showed lower TCR Shannon entropy and fewer highly expanded clones than newly diagnosed patients, suggesting clonal expansion. The study examined only peripheral blood because the primary lesion, thyroid tissue, could not be accessed. Patients with persistent disease shared more public clonotypes (around 2,700) than newly diagnosed patients did (more than 900). TRBV28, TRBJ1-2 and TRBJ2-5 were preferentially used in persistent disease, while TRBV20-1 and TRBJ2-1 were favored in newly diagnosed disease. Sequencing and analysis were limited to the TCR beta chain.

The label giving this sample's time point can be read as: persistent/refractory GD, antithyroid drugs over 5 years with positive TRAb. RNA was extracted from PBMCs in TRIzol for both TCR sequencing and RNA sequencing. The diagnosis of Graves' disease was made according to American Thyroid Association guidelines. Patients for the study were recruited at an endocrinology department in Xi'an, China. Each patient gave approximately 10 milliliters of peripheral blood, collected in an EDTA anticoagulant tube. Ficoll Paque Plus density gradient separation was used to isolate PBMCs, and no additional T cell sorting was done. RNA quality was checked with an Agilent 2100 Bioanalyzer and agarose gel, and concentration with a NanoDrop 2000.

Material: peripheral blood mononuclear cells (PBMCs), obtained when the disease was refractory, from a patient treated with antithyroid drugs. The receptor's source is a female donor with Graves disease. The rearranged chain carries TRBV6-1 and TRBJ2-2; the central 13 bases match TRBD2. The CDR3 region reads CASSLGLAGALGGELFF. Here is the DNA: TGTGCCAGCAGTCTCGGACTAGCGGGAGCCTTAGGCGGGGAGCTGTTTTTT.